This T cell receptor beta chain was identified during a study of T cell responses to AZD1222 COVID-19 vaccine. Regarding the study as a whole: Scientists sampled the repertoires only once the peak T cell response had passed. Once two AZD1222 doses were given, Spike-specific TCR breadth and depth went up. The CD4 TCRs associated with vaccination extended across spike and predominated at 160-218 and 743-854.

This clone was detected only once. The antigen is undetermined. Profiled with immunoSEQ multiplex PCR; TCRdb holds only in-frame clones, not every one. The sample consists of about 73,000 clones, approximately 89% of them appearing once. Specimen: peripheral blood, collected on day 0 of AZD1222 vaccination. The origin of this receptor is an adult in good health.

The CDR3 spells CASRLYLGGGNTGELFF. DNA of the CDR3: TGTGCCAGCAGGTTGTATCTCGGCGGCGGGAACACCGGGGAGCTGTTTTTT. V usage is TRBV28 and J usage is TRBJ2-2; D is ambiguous. Germline loops: CDR1 MDHEN, CDR2 SYDVKM. This CDR3 has 17 residues. V dropped 6 bases and J dropped 1 base, with 18 bases sitting between them.